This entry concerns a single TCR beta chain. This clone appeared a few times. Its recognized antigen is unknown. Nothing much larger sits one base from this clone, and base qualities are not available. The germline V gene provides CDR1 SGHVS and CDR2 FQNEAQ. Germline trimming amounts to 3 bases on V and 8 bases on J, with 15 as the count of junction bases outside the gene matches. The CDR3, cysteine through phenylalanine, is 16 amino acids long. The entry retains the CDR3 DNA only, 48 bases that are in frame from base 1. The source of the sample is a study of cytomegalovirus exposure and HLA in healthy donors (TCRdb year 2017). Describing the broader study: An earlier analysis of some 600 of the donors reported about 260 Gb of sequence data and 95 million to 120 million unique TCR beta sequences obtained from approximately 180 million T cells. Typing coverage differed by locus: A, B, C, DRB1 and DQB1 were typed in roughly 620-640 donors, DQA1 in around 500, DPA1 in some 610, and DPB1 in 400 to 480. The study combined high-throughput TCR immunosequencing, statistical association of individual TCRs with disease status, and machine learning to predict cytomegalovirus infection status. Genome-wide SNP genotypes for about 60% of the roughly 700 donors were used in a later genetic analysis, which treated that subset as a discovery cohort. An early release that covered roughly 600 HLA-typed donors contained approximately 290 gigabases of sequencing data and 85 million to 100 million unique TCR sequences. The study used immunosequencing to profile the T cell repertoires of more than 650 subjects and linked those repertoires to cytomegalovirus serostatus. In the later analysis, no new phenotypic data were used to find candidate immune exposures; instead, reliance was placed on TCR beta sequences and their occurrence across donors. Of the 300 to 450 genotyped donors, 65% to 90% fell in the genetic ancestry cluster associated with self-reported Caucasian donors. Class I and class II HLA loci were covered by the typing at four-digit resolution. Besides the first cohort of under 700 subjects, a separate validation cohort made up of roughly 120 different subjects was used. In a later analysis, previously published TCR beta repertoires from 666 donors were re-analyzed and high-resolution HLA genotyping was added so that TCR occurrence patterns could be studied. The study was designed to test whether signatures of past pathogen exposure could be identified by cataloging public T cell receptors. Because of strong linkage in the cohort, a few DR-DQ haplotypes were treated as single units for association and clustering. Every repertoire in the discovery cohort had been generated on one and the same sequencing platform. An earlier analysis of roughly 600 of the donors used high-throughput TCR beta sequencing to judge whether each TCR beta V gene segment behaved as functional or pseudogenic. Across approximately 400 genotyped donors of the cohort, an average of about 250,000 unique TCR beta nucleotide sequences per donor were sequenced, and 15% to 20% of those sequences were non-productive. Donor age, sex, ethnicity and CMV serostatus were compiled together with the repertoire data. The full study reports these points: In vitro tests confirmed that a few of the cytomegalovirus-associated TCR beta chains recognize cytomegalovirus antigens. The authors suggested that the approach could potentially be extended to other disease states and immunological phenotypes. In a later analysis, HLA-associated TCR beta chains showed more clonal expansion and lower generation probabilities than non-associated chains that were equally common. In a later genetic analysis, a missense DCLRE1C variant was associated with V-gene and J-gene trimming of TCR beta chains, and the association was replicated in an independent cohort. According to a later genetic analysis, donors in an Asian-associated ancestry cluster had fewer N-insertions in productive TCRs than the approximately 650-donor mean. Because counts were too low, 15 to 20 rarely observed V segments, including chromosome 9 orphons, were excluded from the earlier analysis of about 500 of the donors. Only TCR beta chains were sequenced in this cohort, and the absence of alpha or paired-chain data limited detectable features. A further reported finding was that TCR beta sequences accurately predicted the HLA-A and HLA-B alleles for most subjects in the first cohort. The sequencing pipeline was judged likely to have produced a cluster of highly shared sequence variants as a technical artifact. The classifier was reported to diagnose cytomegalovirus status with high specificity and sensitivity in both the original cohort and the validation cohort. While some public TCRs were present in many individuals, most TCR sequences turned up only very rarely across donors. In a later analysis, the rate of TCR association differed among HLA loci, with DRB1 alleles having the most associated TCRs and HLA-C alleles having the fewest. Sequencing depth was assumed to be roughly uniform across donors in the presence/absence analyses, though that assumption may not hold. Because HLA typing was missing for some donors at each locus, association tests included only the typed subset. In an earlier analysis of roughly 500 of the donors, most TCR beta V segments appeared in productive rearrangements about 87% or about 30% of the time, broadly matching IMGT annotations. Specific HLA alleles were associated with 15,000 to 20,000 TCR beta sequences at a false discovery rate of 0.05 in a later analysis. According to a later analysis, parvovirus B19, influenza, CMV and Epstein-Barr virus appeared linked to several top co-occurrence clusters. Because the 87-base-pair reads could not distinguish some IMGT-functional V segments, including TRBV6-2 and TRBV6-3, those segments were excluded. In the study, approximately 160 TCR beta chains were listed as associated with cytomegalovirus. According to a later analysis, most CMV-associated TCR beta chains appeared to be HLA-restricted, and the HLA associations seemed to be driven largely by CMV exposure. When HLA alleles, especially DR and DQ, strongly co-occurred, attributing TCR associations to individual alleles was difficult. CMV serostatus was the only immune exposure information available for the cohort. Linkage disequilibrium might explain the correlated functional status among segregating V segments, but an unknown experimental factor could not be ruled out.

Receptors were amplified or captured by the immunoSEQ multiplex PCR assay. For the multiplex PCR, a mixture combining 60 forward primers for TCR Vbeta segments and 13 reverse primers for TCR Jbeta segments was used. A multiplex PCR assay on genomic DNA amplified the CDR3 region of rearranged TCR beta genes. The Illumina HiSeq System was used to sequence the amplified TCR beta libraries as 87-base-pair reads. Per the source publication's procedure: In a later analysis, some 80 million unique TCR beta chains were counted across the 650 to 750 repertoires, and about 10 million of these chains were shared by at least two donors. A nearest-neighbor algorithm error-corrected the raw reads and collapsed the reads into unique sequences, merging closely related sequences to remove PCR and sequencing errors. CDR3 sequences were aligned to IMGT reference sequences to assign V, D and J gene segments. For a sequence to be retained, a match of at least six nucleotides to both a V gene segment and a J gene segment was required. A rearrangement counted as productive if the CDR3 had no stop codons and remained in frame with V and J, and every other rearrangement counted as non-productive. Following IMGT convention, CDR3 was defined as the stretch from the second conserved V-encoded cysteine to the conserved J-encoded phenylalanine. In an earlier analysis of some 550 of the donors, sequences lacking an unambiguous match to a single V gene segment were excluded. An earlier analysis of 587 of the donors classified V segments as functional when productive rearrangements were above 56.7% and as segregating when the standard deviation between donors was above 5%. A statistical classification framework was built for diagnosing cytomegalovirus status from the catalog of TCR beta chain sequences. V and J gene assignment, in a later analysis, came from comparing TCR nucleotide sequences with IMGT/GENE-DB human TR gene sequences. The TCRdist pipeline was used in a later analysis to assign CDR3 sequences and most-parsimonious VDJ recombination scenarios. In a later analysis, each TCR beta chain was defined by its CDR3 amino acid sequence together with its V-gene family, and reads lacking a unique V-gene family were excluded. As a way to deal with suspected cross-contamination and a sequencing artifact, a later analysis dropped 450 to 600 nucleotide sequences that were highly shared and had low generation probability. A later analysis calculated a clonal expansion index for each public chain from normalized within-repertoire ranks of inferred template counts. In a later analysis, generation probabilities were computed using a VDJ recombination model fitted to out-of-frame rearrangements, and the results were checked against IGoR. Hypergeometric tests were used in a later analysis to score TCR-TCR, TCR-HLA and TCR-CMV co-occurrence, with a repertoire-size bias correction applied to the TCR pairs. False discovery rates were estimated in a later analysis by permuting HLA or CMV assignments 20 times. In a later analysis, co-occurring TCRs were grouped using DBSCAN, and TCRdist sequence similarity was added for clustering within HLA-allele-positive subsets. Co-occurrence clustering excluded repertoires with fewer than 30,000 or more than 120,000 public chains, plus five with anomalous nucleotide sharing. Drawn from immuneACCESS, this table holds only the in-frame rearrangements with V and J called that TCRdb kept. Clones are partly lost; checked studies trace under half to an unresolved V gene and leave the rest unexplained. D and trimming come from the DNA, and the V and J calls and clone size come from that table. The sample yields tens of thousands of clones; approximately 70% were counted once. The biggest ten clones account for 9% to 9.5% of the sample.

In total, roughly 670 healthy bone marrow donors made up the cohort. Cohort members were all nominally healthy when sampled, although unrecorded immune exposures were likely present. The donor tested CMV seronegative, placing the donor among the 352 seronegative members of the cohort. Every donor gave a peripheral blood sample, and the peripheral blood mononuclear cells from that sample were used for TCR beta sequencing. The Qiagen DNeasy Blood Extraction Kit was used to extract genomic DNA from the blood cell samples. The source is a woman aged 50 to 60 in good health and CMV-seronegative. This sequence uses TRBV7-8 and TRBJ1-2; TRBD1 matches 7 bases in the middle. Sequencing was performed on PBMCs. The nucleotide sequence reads TGTGCCAGCAGCTTCTCACAGGGGAGGTATTCCGGCGGCTACACCTTC. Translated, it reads CASSFSQGRYSGGYTF.